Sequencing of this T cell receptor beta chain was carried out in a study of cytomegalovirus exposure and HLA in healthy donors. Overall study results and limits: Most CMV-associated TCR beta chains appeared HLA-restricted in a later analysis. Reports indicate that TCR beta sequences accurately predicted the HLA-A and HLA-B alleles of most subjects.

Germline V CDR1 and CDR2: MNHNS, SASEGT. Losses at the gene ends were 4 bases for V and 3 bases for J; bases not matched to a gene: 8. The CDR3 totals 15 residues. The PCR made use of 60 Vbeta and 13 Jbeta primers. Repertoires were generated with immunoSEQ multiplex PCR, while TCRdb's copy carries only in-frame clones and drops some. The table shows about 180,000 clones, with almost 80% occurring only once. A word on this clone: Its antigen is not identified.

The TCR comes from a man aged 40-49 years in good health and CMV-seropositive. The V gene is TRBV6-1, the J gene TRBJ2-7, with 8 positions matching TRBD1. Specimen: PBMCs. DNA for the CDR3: TGTGCCAGCAGTGGGGCCGGGACAGGAGACTACGAGCAGTACTTC. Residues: CASSGAGTGDYEQYF.